These T cell receptor beta chains were read from a single sample in a study of shared T cell receptors in the human thymus. Produced via immunoSEQ multiplex PCR; TCRdb's table is partial and in-frame only. The sample gives hundreds of thousands of clones, around 87% of which show up once; roughly 0.0087% is in the top ten. The data also belong to a second study, concerning human thymus T cells.

The sample was thymocytes. These receptors were taken from a boy under three years old with a congenital heart defect. The CDR3 runs from the conserved cysteine through the conserved F or W. D genes are given only for firm matches. Rows give clone size only sometimes, using once, few, many, or a class for an expanded clone.

V gene	clone size	J gene	D gene	CDR3 protein	CDR3 DNA
TRBV7-8	.	TRBJ2-7	TRBD1	CASSLGEPGTGGYEQYF	TGTGCCAGCAGCTTAGGGGAGCCGGGGACAGGGGGCTACGAGCAGTACTTC
TRBV4-3	.	TRBJ1-2	.	CASSQEDRTNYGYTF	TGCGCCAGCAGCCAAGAAGACAGGACAAACTATGGCTACACCTTC
TRBV4-3	.	TRBJ1-1	.	CASSQVTNTEAFF	TGCGCCAGCAGCCAAGTAACTAACACTGAAGCTTTCTTT
TRBV1	.	TRBJ2-7	.	CTSSQSDRGSYEQYF	TGCACCAGCAGCCAATCTGACAGGGGCTCCTACGAGCAGTACTTC
TRBV4-3	.	TRBJ2-1	TRBD2	CASSQPTSGHSGGSYNEQFF	TGCGCCAGCAGCCAACCGACTAGCGGGCACTCCGGGGGGAGTTACAATGAGCAGTTCTTC
TRBV6-6	.	TRBJ2-3	.	CASRQAGKTDTQYF	TGTGCCAGCAGGCAGGCAGGAAAAACAGATACGCAGTATTTT
TRBV9	.	TRBJ1-1	.	CASSELGGMNTEAFF	TGTGCCAGCAGCGAGCTGGGGGGGATGAACACTGAAGCTTTCTTT
TRBV4-1	once	TRBJ1-6	TRBD1	CASSHIPGQAISSYNSPLHF	TGCGCCAGCAGCCACATACCGGGACAGGCTATATCGTCCTATAATTCACCCCTCCACTTT
TRBV27	once	TRBJ2-3	TRBD2	CASSLSPSGRAYTQYF	TGTGCCAGCAGTTTATCGCCTAGCGGGAGGGCCTATACGCAGTATTTT
TRBV10-3	.	TRBJ1-2	TRBD1	CAISPQGRSYGYTF	TGTGCCATCAGCCCACAGGGGCGAAGCTATGGCTACACCTTC
TRBV9	once	TRBJ1-1	.	CASSAKMNTEAFF	TGTGCCAGCAGCGCCAAAATGAACACTGAAGCTTTCTTT
TRBV7-9	.	TRBJ2-1	TRBD2	CASSLGLREGSLNEQFF	TGTGCCAGCAGCTTGGGATTGCGGGAGGGATCTTTGAATGAGCAGTTCTTC
TRBV6-1	.	TRBJ1-1	.	CASSESENTEAFF	TGTGCCAGCAGTGAGTCAGAGAACACTGAAGCTTTCTTT
TRBV27	once	TRBJ2-5	TRBD2	CASSERLAGVQETQYF	TGTGCCAGCAGTGAACGACTAGCGGGAGTTCAAGAGACCCAGTACTTC
TRBV12-5	.	TRBJ2-7	.	CASVRSIEEQYF	TGTGCTAGTGTACGTTCTATCGAAGAGCAGTACTTC
TRBV30	.	TRBJ1-3	.	CAWSEFYSGNTIYF	TGTGCCTGGAGCGAGTTCTACTCTGGAAACACCATATATTTT
TRBV27	.	TRBJ2-7	TRBD2	CASSSTVGLADYEQYF	TGTGCCAGCAGTTCGACTGTGGGACTAGCGGACTACGAGCAGTACTTC
TRBV4-3	.	TRBJ2-7	TRBD2	CASSQDLLAGCDEQYF	TGCGCCAGCAGCCAAGATTTACTAGCGGGATGCGACGAGCAGTACTTC
TRBV30	.	TRBJ1-2	.	CASGQMNTGYTF	TGTGCCTCAGGACAAATGAACACCGGCTACACCTTC
TRBV2	.	TRBJ1-2	TRBD1	CATKGANYGYTF	TGTGCCACAAAGGGGGCGAACTATGGCTACACCTTC
TRBV29-1	.	TRBJ1-2	.	CSVRGINYGYTF	TGCAGCGTTCGGGGGATTAACTATGGCTACACCTTC
TRBV5-4	.	TRBJ2-1	TRBD2	CASSPSGRAFYNEQFF	TGTGCCAGCAGCCCTAGCGGGAGGGCCTTCTACAATGAGCAGTTCTTC
TRBV14	.	TRBJ2-7	TRBD2	CASSQETGLAESSYEQYF	TGTGCCAGCAGCCAAGAAACCGGACTAGCGGAGAGCTCCTACGAGCAGTACTTC
TRBV4-3	.	TRBJ2-5	.	CASSHKNGDVAEETQYF	TGCGCCAGCAGCCACAAAAACGGGGATGTAGCGGAAGAGACCCAGTACTTC
TRBV7-3	.	TRBJ2-5	TRBD2	CASSLGLTSGKETQYF	TGTGCCAGCAGCTTAGGTTTGACTAGCGGAAAAGAGACCCAGTACTTC
TRBV27	.	TRBJ2-7	.	CASSLSPDTGSYEQYF	TGTGCCAGCAGTTTATCGCCGGACACCGGATCCTACGAGCAGTACTTC
TRBV9	.	TRBJ2-2	TRBD2	CASSATSSGGKGELFF	TGTGCCAGCAGCGCGACTTCTAGCGGGGGAAAGGGGGAGCTGTTTTTT
TRBV7-9	.	TRBJ2-7	.	CASSFVSGGNEQYF	TGTGCCAGCAGCTTCGTCTCAGGGGGGAACGAGCAGTACTTC
TRBV10-3	.	TRBJ2-7	TRBD2	CATVAGGPYEQYF	TGTGCCACTGTAGCGGGGGGTCCCTACGAGCAGTACTTC
TRBV11-2	once	TRBJ2-5	TRBD1	CASSSGQGFWETQYF	TGTGCCAGCAGCTCCGGACAGGGTTTCTGGGAGACCCAGTACTTC
TRBV28	.	TRBJ1-5	TRBD1	CASSLRGQGSNQPQHF	TGTGCCAGCAGTTTAAGGGGACAGGGTAGCAATCAGCCCCAGCATTTT
TRBV10-3	.	TRBJ1-5	.	CAIRGSEGNQPQHF	TGTGCCATCAGAGGGTCGGAGGGCAATCAGCCCCAGCATTTT
TRBV5-1	.	TRBJ2-7	TRBD2	CASSPTSGSRSYEQYF	TGCGCCAGCAGCCCAACTAGCGGGAGTAGGTCCTACGAGCAGTACTTC
TRBV4-1	.	TRBJ1-5	.	CASSQGWRNQPQHF	TGCGCCAGCAGCCAAGGATGGCGCAATCAGCCCCAGCATTTT
TRBV4-3	.	TRBJ2-1	TRBD2	CASSQDPLAGGHNVYNEQFF	TGCGCCAGCAGCCAAGATCCACTAGCGGGGGGGCATAATGTCTACAATGAGCAGTTCTTC
TRBV28	.	TRBJ1-5	.	CASSATGQPQHF	TGTGCCAGCAGTGCGACAGGACAGCCCCAGCATTTT
TRBV16	.	TRBJ1-2	TRBD1	CASSDEGQGDYGYTF	TGTGCCAGCAGCGACGAGGGACAGGGGGACTATGGCTACACCTTC
TRBV6-6	few	TRBJ2-3	.	CASSYSWTHYTDTQYF	TGTGCCAGCAGTTACTCTTGGACACACTACACAGATACGCAGTATTTT
TRBV29-1	.	TRBJ2-1	.	CSVYLQGLYEQFF	TGCAGCGTTTATTTACAGGGCCTATACGAGCAGTTCTTC
TRBV4-3	.	TRBJ1-2	.	CASSPRLSGYTF	TGCGCCAGCAGCCCCCGACTCTCCGGCTACACCTTC
TRBV9	.	TRBJ2-3	TRBD1	CASSARDRASDTQYF	TGTGCCAGCAGCGCCCGGGACAGGGCCTCAGATACGCAGTATTTT
TRBV7-2	.	TRBJ1-2	.	CASSPLGGNRIKSGYTF	TGTGCCAGCAGCCCCTTGGGGGGGAATAGAATAAAAAGTGGCTACACCTTC
TRBV7-2	.	TRBJ2-3	TRBD2	CASSTSGTSADTQYF	TGTGCCAGCAGCACTAGTGGGACTAGCGCAGATACGCAGTATTTT
TRBV4-1	.	TRBJ2-5	TRBD2	CASSQKECGGGVRETQYF	TGCGCCAGCAGCCAAAAGGAGTGCGGCGGGGGAGTTAGGGAGACCCAGTACTTC
TRBV27	.	TRBJ2-2	TRBD1	CASRPTGTLRSGELFF	TGTGCCAGCAGACCGACAGGGACATTAAGGTCCGGGGAGCTGTTTTTT
TRBV6-5	once	TRBJ2-3	TRBD2	CASSPSGSTDTQYF	TGTGCCAGCAGTCCTAGCGGCAGCACAGATACGCAGTATTTT
TRBV7-2	.	TRBJ1-4	.	CASSSTTIQKLFF	TGTGCCAGCAGCTCCACTACTATCCAAAAACTGTTTTTT
TRBV9	.	TRBJ2-3	.	CASSVGGESTDTQYF	TGTGCCAGCAGCGTAGGTGGGGAGAGCACAGATACGCAGTATTTT